The source of this TCR beta chain is a study of T cells after yellow fever vaccination. Study outcomes and limitations: Clones that expanded after primary vaccination mostly reappeared after the booster (over 95% CD4, approximately 85% CD8).

On this clonotype itself: Its antigen is undetermined. The missing conserved phenylalanine or tryptophan at the end of this CDR3 makes a read error likely.

Germline V gives CDR1 SGHRS, CDR2 YFSETQ. The CDR3 is 14 amino acids. TCRdb reprocessed the 5' RACE reads with MiXCR, giving one entry per CDR3 protein. The sample shows roughly 310,000 distinct CDR3 sequences, 8.5% to 10% of them seen only once. Sequences were derived from PBMCs, sampled on the day of the first yellow fever vaccination. This sequence joins TRBV5-1 and TRBJ2-2; no clear D gene. This sequence was found in a man aged 18 to 30 who received the YFV17D yellow fever vaccine. The CDR3: CASSSGMNTGELFC. CDR3 in DNA: TGTGCCAGCAGCTCAGGAATGAACACCGGGGAGCTGTTTTGT.